Detailed here is one T cell receptor (beta chain). Its antigen is not known. CDR1 is ENHRY and CDR2 is SYGVKD in the germline V gene. Trimming shortened V by 10 bases and J by 5 bases, and 9 bases separated the two germline ends. The CDR3 consists of 11 residues. Libraries were prepared by immunoSEQ multiplex PCR; TCRdb keeps only in-frame clonotypes and omits some of them. The data show about 55,000 clones, around 86% seen once. This sample stems from a study of OX40 agonist ivuxolimab in advanced cancers. Study as a whole: Patients enrolled in dose escalation were diagnosed with hepatocellular carcinoma, melanoma, renal cell or head and neck cancer. Age averaged around 60 years (range roughly 23 to 79), and just over 80% were male. Partial responses were seen in three patients, one with hepatocellular carcinoma and two with cutaneous melanoma.

General observations from the study: Fewer expanded clones were found on average in CD4+ than in CD8+ T cells.

The sequencing here drew on CD4+ or CD8+ T cells sorted from blood, taken in a trial of the OX40 agonist ivuxolimab. This chain connects TRBV10-3 to TRBJ2-1; D uncertain. The TCR comes from an adult with an advanced solid tumor such as melanoma, head and neck, liver or kidney cancer. CDR3 protein: CATWSDNEQFF. CDR3 sequence (DNA): TGTGCCACTTGGTCCGACAATGAGCAGTTCTTC.